These 17 T cell receptor beta chains share one sample of origin, sequenced in a study of blood T cell repertoires in COVID-19. Method: immunoSEQ multiplex PCR; TCRdb's copy keeps in-frame clones and lacks some. The sample includes approximately 350,000 clones, around nine tenths of them seen just once. What was sequenced was peripheral blood. The source is a woman aged 18-35 years who had recovered from COVID-19.

This clone was seen a single time. V is TRBV4-1 and J is TRBJ1-2; 7 nucleotides align to TRBD1. This CDR3 comprises 16 residues. The germline V gene encodes CDR1 MGHRA and CDR2 YSYEKL. J gave up 3 bases and V 0 bases, and 7 bases lay outside the gene matches. CDR3 protein: CASSQEPGQGDYGYTF. The CDR3 DNA reads TGCGCCAGCAGCCAAGAGCCAGGTCAGGGGGACTATGGCTACACCTTC.

This rearrangement joins TRBV15 to TRBJ2-2; TRBD1 agrees at 9 bases. Germline CDR1 is LNHNV and CDR2 is YYDKDF (reference sequence). The CDR3 totals 16 residues. The V segment lost 3 bases and the J segment 4 bases; nucleotides outside the gene matches: 6. The CDR3 protein is CATSRDRGAPTGELFF. The CDR3 nucleotides are TGTGCCACCAGCAGGGACAGGGGTGCCCCCACCGGGGAGCTGTTTTTT.

The genes are TRBV6-5 and TRBJ2-3; tentative D call: TRBD2 (6 bases). This CDR3 has 13 amino acids. V dropped 6 bases and J dropped 0 bases, with 7 bases sitting between them. The V gene's germline CDR1 is MNHEY and CDR2 SVGAGI. The CDR3 nucleotides read TGTGCCAGCAGGGGGACTAGCACAGATACGCAGTATTTT. It codes for CASRGTSTDTQYF.

V and J are TRBV27 and TRBJ2-5; 11 nucleotides agree with TRBD2. The V gene's germline CDR1 is MNHEY and CDR2 SMNVEV (reference sequence). The V gene end was trimmed by 3 bases and the J gene end by 5 bases; junction bases not matched to a gene: 11. The CDR3 consists of 17 residues. Here the CDR3 reads CASSFGATSGSDETQYF. CDR3 sequence (DNA): TGTGCCAGCAGTTTCGGCGCAACTAGCGGGAGTGATGAGACCCAGTACTTC.

The V and J genes are TRBV18 and TRBJ1-1, with 8 bases matching TRBD1. V lost 2 bases to trimming and J lost 5 bases; unmatched junction nucleotides: 10. CDR1 is KGHSH, CDR2 LQKENI, per germline. CDR3 length: 16 residues. The CDR3 loop reads CASSPSVEGQGTEAFF. For the CDR3, the DNA is TGTGCCAGCTCACCATCCGTAGAAGGACAGGGAACTGAAGCTTTCTTT.

CDR3 nucleotide sequence: TGTGCCAGCAGTAGACTGCGACAGGGAATAGGGACAAATGAGCAGTTCTTC. Translation gives CASSRLRQGIGTNEQFF. The chain is built from TRBV6-2 or TRBV6-3 and TRBJ2-1, with 7 positions matching TRBD1. The CDR3 has 17 residues. Germline V gives CDR1 MNHEY, CDR2 SVGEGT. Germline trimming cut 5 bases from V and 7 bases from J; bases unmatched to any gene: 17.

The V and J genes are TRBV11-3 and TRBJ2-7; D remains ambiguous. The CDR3 loop spans 12 amino acids. From germline, CDR1 is SGHNT and CDR2 YENEEA. V shed 5 bases and J shed 4 bases, with 9 bases lying between them. The CDR3 sequence: CASSRRDYEQYV. The CDR3, as DNA: TGTGCCAGCAGCCGGAGAGATTACGAGCAGTACGTC.

The V gene is TRBV5-5, the J gene TRBJ2-2; D perhaps matches TRBD2 (7 bases). V lost 2 bases and J lost 3, with 11 bases in between. CDR1 and CDR2 from the germline V gene are SGHKS and YYEKEE (reference sequence). The CDR3 runs 15 residues. The CDR3 loop reads CASSFRGRDTGELFF. The DNA of the CDR3 is TGTGCCAGCAGCTTTAGGGGGAGGGACACCGGGGAGCTGTTTTTT.

V is TRBV2 and J is TRBJ2-3; weak D call: TRBD2 (6 bases). Trimming pared 8 bases from V and 8 bases from J, leaving 17 bases between. This CDR3 has 13 residues. Germline CDR1 reads SNHLY; CDR2 reads FYNNEI. This chain's CDR3 is CASQERLDFTQYF. In DNA form, the CDR3 reads TGTGCCAGCCAAGAACGACTAGACTTTACGCAGTATTTT.

V and J are TRBV3-1 (or the pseudogene TRBV3-2) and TRBJ2-2; 9 bases map to TRBD2. Germline V gives CDR1 LGHDT, CDR2 YNNKEL (reference sequence). Germline trimming cut 2 bases from V and 6 bases from J; bases unmatched to any gene: 7. CDR3 size: 16 residues. The CDR3 protein is CASSQLAGARSGELFF. The CDR3 DNA reads TGTGCCAGCAGCCAATTAGCGGGAGCGAGGTCCGGGGAGCTGTTTTTT.

This rearrangement joins TRBV19 to TRBJ1-2, with D possibly matching TRBD1 (5 bases). The V end lost 5 bases, the J end lost 2 bases, and 12 bases lay between the germline ends. CDR3 length: 14 residues. CDR1 is LNHDA, CDR2 SQIVND, per germline (reference sequence). CDR3 residues: CASSLLDSNYGYTF. The CDR3 bases are TGTGCCAGTAGTCTGTTAGACAGCAACTATGGCTACACCTTC.

This sequence joins TRBV12-3 or TRBV12-4 and TRBJ1-1; D unclear. V was cut by 5 bases and J by 7 bases, with 14 bases left in between. This CDR3 is built from 13 residues. The CDR3 loop reads CASSPRPGREAFF. Written as DNA, the CDR3 is TGTGCCAGCAGTCCCCGCCCAGGCCGTGAAGCTTTCTTT.

V and J are TRBV5-1 and TRBJ2-2; TRBD2 aligns across 9 bases. J gave up 3 bases and V 4 bases, and 10 bases lay outside the gene matches. CDR3 length equals 17 residues. Germline loops: CDR1 SGHRS, CDR2 YFSETQ. The CDR3 nucleotides are TGCGCCAGCAGCCCTCTAGTGAGCGGGAGGCACACCGGGGAGCTGTTTTTT. This encodes CASSPLVSGRHTGELFF.

The chain couples TRBV3-1 (or the pseudogene TRBV3-2) to TRBJ1-1, with D possibly matching TRBD1 (6 bases). This CDR3 has 14 residues. Trimming left V 4 bases short and J 1 base short, with 10 bases between. The germline V gene has CDR1 LGHDT and CDR2 YNNKEL (reference sequence). CDR3: CASSPRRGNTEAFF. Here the CDR3 DNA reads TGTGCCAGCAGCCCCCGCAGGGGGAACACTGAAGCTTTCTTT.

Only a few counts were recorded for this clone. V and J are TRBV4-1 and TRBJ2-2; 11 nucleotides align to TRBD2. Trimming took 0 bases from V and 0 from J; bases not matched to a gene: 6. The length of the CDR3 is 19 residues. Germline CDR1 reads MGHRA; CDR2 reads YSYEKL. CDR3 nucleotides: TGCGCCAGCAGCCAAGAACATGGGGGACTAGCGGCGAACACCGGGGAGCTGTTTTTT. Amino acid sequence: CASSQEHGGLAANTGELFF.

The chain combines TRBV3-1 (or the pseudogene TRBV3-2) with TRBJ1-1; 8 nucleotides match TRBD1. The CDR3 length is 16 residues. Germline values: CDR1 LGHDT, CDR2 YNNKEL (reference sequence). After removal of 5 bases from V and 4 bases from J, the junction contained 12 bases not matched to a gene. The CDR3 protein is CASSFLWGQVATEAFF. The CDR3 DNA reads as TGTGCCAGCAGCTTCCTTTGGGGACAGGTGGCCACTGAAGCTTTCTTT.

The genes are TRBV18 and TRBJ1-4; D gene unclear. The CDR3 covers 14 residues. V was shortened by 3 bases and J by 7 bases, with 12 bases between the two germline ends. Germline V gene data show CDR1 as KGHSH and CDR2 as LQKENI. CDR3 in amino acids: CASSPRGSREKLFF. As DNA, the CDR3 is TGTGCCAGCTCACCCCGCGGTTCCCGTGAAAAACTGTTTTTT.